A selection of T cell receptor beta chains follows, all from one sample in a study of blood T cells in healthy people across ages. TCRdb passed the 5' RACE reads through MiXCR, listing each CDR3 protein once. The sample records around 800,000 distinct CDR3 sequences, 46% being singletons. Input material: blood. All receptors derive from an elderly man in good health. CDR3s include the opening cysteine and the closing phenylalanine or tryptophan. D genes are given only for firm matches. Clone size is given for some rows only: seen once, a few or many times, or a class if the clone is expanded.

D gene	V gene	clone size	J gene	CDR3 DNA	CDR3 protein
TRBD1	TRBV19	many	TRBJ2-7	TGTGCCAGCAGTCCGGGACAGACCTACGAGCAGTACTTC	CASSPGQTYEQYF
NA	TRBV2	NA	TRBJ2-1	TGTGCCAGCAGTGTGAGTAGCTCCTGCAATGAGCAGTTCTTC	CASSVSSSCNEQFF
TRBD1	TRBV15	NA	TRBJ2-6	TGTGCCACCAGCAGAGTCGGGGGACAGGGGGCTTTTGGGGCCAACGTCCTGACTTTC	CATSRVGGQGAFGANVLTF
TRBD2	TRBV4-2	NA	TRBJ2-7	TGTGCCAGCAGCGCCGACCTGGGGCTAGCGGGTTACGAGCAGTACTTC	CASSADLGLAGYEQYF
TRBD2	TRBV14	NA	TRBJ2-1	TGTGCCAGCAGCCAAGATAAGACTTCGACTAGCGCGTACAATGAGCAGTTCTTC	CASSQDKTSTSAYNEQFF
NA	TRBV25-1	NA	TRBJ2-7	TGTGCCAGCAGTCTGGGCAGGCGGGACGAGCAGTACTTC	CASSLGRRDEQYF
TRBD2	TRBV20-1	few	TRBJ2-7	TGCAGTGCTACTAGCGGGAGGACTCTCTACGAGCAGTACTTC	CSATSGRTLYEQYF
TRBD2	TRBV9	NA	TRBJ2-6	TGTGCCAGCAGCCCTTCGTCCCCTAGCGGGTTGGTCGCTGGGGCCAACGTCCTGACTTTC	CASSPSSPSGLVAGANVLTF
NA	TRBV20-1	NA	TRBJ1-1	TGCAGTGCTAGACCTCTTGACAGTATGAACACTGAAGCTTTCTTT	CSARPLDSMNTEAFF
TRBD2	TRBV20-1	NA	TRBJ2-7	TGCAGTGCTAGTCCCAATAGCGGGAGGGCCGGCGAGCAGTACTTC	CSASPNSGRAGEQYF
NA	TRBV4-1	NA	TRBJ2-2	TGCGCCAGCAGCCGAGAGACACTCCCGGGGACCGGGGAGCTGTTTTTT	CASSRETLPGTGELFF
NA	TRBV30	few	TRBJ2-7	TGTGCCTGGAGTGTTTCTAGTCCCTACGAGCAGTACTTC	CAWSVSSPYEQYF
TRBD2	TRBV10-1	few	TRBJ2-7	TGCGCCAGCAGTGAGCTAGCGGGAGGGAACGAGCAGTACTTC	CASSELAGGNEQYF
TRBD1	TRBV4-3	many	TRBJ2-7	TGCGCCAGCAGCCCCGGGACAGGGGCTAACTACGAGCAGTACTTC	CASSPGTGANYEQYF
NA	TRBV6-1	few	TRBJ1-1	TGTGCCAGCAGTGAAGCCGCAGGGCCCACTGAAGCTTTCTTT	CASSEAAGPTEAFF
TRBD2	TRBV12-3/TRBV12-4	NA	TRBJ2-3	TGTGCCAGCAGTCCTCAGAGCGGGGGTAGCACAGATACGCAGTATTTT	CASSPQSGGSTDTQYF
NA	TRBV29-1	NA	TRBJ2-5	TGCAGCGTTGTGGGGACACGAAGCCCAGAGACCCAGTACTTC	CSVVGTRSPETQYF
TRBD1	TRBV12-3/TRBV12-4	NA	TRBJ2-1	TGTGCCAGCAGTTACGGACAGGGGAATGAGCAGTTCTTC	CASSYGQGNEQFF
TRBD1	TRBV28	NA	TRBJ2-7	TGTGCCAGCATGACAGGGAGAGAACAGTACTTC	CASMTGREQYF
NA	TRBV2	NA	TRBJ2-7	TGTACCAGCGATGTGGGCATATCCTACGAGCAGTACTTC	CTSDVGISYEQYF
NA	TRBV29-1	NA	TRBJ2-4	TGCAGCGTTGTATATTCTCGGGCGTTAAACATTCAGTACTTC	CSVVYSRALNIQYF
NA	TRBV12-3/TRBV12-4	few	TRBJ2-5	TGTGCCAGCAGTTTTCCGGGTTTAGAGACCCAGTACTTC	CASSFPGLETQYF
NA	TRBV15	NA	TRBJ2-5	TGCGCCACCAGCAGGTTAATGGGGAGAGACCAGTACTTC	CATSRLMGRDQYF
NA	TRBV5-1	NA	TRBJ2-3	TGCGCCAGCAGCATCGGGGATAGCACAGATACGCAGTATTTT	CASSIGDSTDTQYF
NA	TRBV27	NA	TRBJ2-7	TGTGCCAGCAGTCCCTCTCCTGGGGGCTCCTACGAGCAGTACTTC	CASSPSPGGSYEQYF
NA	TRBV7-2	NA	TRBJ2-4	TGTGCCAGCAGCTTACAAGGCCAAGTAGACATTCAGTACTTC	CASSLQGQVDIQYF
TRBD1	TRBV25-1	NA	TRBJ2-1	TGTGCCAGCGCCGGACAGGGTGCGGCCTACAATGAGCAGTTCTTC	CASAGQGAAYNEQFF
NA	TRBV21-1	few	TRBJ1-4	TGTGCCAGCAGCTTCCTCGGGACAAAATTCAATGAAAAACTGTTTTTT	CASSFLGTKFNEKLFF
TRBD1	TRBV10-2	NA	TRBJ2-5	TGCGGCAGCAGGGACAGCTTTCGAGAGACCCAGTACTTC	CGSRDSFRETQYF
NA	TRBV28	NA	TRBJ2-5	TGTGCCAGCAGTCCGACGGGGTACCTAGAAGGGGGGACCCAGTACTTC	CASSPTGYLEGGTQYF
TRBD2	TRBV20-1	many	TRBJ2-1	TGCAGTGCTGCCGGGACTAGCGGTTACAATGAGCAGTTCTTC	CSAAGTSGYNEQFF
NA	TRBV7-2	NA	TRBJ2-5	TGTGCCAGCAGCCCGACCCTCCCGGCTATGTATAATGAGCAGTACTTC	CASSPTLPAMYNEQYF
TRBD2	TRBV29-1	NA	TRBJ2-3	TGCAGCGCCCTGGCGGGGGGGGGCACAGATACGCAGTATTTT	CSALAGGGTDTQYF
TRBD1	TRBV20-1	NA	TRBJ2-4	TGCAGTGCCTCAACGGACAGGACGAATGGGCAGTACTTC	CSASTDRTNGQYF
NA	TRBV20-1	few	TRBJ1-1	TGCAGTCCTAGGGGGAACACTGAAGCTTTCTTT	CSPRGNTEAFF
TRBD2	TRBV10-3	NA	TRBJ2-3	TGTGCCATCAGTGAGCCCGACGGGCGGGAGGACAGCACAGATACGCAGTATTTT	CAISEPDGREDSTDTQYF
NA	TRBV10-3	NA	TRBJ1-5	TGTGCCATCAGTGGGACAAATCAGCCCCAGCATTTT	CAISGTNQPQHF
NA	TRBV30	few	TRBJ2-5	TGTGCCTGGAGTCCAACAAGTGAGACCCAGTACTTC	CAWSPTSETQYF
TRBD2	TRBV5-1	NA	TRBJ2-7	TGCGCCAGCAGCTTGGAACCCGGGAGGTGGGAGCAGTACTTC	CASSLEPGRWEQYF
NA	TRBV13	once	TRBJ2-2	TGTGCCAGCAGCTTAAGGGCAGGGAGAACCGGGGAGCTGTTTTTT	CASSLRAGRTGELFF
NA	TRBV12-3/TRBV12-4	few	TRBJ2-7	TGTGCCAGCAGTCCCTTGACGGGAAATAACGAGCAGTACTTC	CASSPLTGNNEQYF
NA	TRBV12-5	NA	TRBJ1-2	TGTGCTAGTGGTAATCCGACACTTCCTAACTATGGATACACCTTC	CASGNPTLPNYGYTF
TRBD2	TRBV20-1	NA	TRBJ2-7	TGCAGTGCATCTCGGGAGGGCGAGCAGTACTTC	CSASREGEQYF
NA	TRBV4-3	NA	TRBJ1-2	TGCGCCAGCAGCGACACCGGGACTCCCATATCAGGCTACACCTTC	CASSDTGTPISGYTF
TRBD2	TRBV28	NA	TRBJ2-2	TGTGCCAGCAGACTAAGCGGGAGGGATGTTAACGGGGAGCTGTTTTTT	CASRLSGRDVNGELFF
NA	TRBV29-1	many	TRBJ1-5	TGCAGCGTCATGGGGGACAATCAGCCCCAGCATTTT	CSVMGDNQPQHF
NA	TRBV5-1	NA	TRBJ2-5	TGTGCCAGCAGCTTGGCCAGTATGGGTGGCGGAGCAGCCCAAGAGACCCAGTACTTC	CASSLASMGGGAAQETQYF